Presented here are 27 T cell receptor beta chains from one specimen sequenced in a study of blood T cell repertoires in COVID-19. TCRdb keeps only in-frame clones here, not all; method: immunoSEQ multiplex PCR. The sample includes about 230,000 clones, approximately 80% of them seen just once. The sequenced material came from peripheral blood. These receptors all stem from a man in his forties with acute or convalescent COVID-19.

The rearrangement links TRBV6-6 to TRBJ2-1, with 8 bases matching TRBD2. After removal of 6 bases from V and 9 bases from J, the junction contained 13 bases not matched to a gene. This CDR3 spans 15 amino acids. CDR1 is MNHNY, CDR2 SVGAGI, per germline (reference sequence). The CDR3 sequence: CASSLGLALSREQFF. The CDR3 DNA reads TGTGCCAGCAGCCTCGGACTAGCCCTGAGTCGTGAGCAGTTCTTC.

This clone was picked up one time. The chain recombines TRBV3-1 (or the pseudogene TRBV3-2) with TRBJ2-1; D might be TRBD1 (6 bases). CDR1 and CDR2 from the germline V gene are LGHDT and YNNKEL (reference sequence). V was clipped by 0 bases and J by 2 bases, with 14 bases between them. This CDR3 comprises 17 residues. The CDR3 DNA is TGTGCCAGCAGCCAAGATTCCAGGGGTATAGCCTACAATGAGCAGTTCTTC. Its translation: CASSQDSRGIAYNEQFF.

The CDR3 region is CASSPGLAGAYNEQFF. CDR3 in DNA: TGTGCCAGCAGCCCCGGACTAGCGGGCGCTTACAATGAGCAGTTCTTC. The chain employs TRBV7-9 and TRBJ2-1, with 11 bases lining up with TRBD2. Germline CDR1 SEHNR, CDR2 FQNEAQ (reference sequence). The CDR3 has 16 amino acids. V was clipped by 5 bases and J by 4 bases; unmatched bases: 7.

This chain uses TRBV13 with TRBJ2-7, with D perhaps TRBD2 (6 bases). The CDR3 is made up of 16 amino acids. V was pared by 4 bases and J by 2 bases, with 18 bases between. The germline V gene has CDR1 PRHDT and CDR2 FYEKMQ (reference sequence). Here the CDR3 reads CASSSRTTTPAYEQYF. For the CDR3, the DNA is TGTGCCAGCAGCTCGAGGACTACCACCCCCGCCTACGAGCAGTACTTC.

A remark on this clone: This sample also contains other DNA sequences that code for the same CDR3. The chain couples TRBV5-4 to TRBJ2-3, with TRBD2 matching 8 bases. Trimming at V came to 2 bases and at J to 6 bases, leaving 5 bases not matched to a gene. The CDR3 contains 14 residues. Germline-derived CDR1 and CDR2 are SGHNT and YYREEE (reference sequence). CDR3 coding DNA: TGTGCCAGCAGCTTAGCGGGAGTAACGGATACGCAGTATTTT. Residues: CASSLAGVTDTQYF.

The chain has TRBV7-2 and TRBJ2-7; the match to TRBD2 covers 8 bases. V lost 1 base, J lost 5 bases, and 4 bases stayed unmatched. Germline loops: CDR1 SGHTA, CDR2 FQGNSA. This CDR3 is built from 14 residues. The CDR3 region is CASSLVSGSNEQYF. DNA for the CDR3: TGTGCCAGCAGCTTAGTAAGCGGGAGTAACGAGCAGTACTTC.

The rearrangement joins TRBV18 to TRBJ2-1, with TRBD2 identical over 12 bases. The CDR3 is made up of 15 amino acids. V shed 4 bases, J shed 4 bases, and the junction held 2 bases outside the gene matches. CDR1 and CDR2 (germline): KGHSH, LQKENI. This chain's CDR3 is CASSLGLAGYNEQFF. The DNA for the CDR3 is TGTGCCAGCTCACTTGGACTAGCGGGATACAATGAGCAGTTCTTC.

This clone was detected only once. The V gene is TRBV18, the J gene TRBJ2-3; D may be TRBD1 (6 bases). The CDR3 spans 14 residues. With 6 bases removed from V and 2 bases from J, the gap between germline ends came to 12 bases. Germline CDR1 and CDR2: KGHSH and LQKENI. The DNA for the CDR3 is TGTGCCAGCTCGCCGACAGGAGACACAGATACGCAGTATTTT. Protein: CASSPTGDTDTQYF. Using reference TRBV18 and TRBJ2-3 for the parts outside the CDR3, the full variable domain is NAGVMQNPRHLVRRRGQEARLRCSPMKGHSHVYWYRQLPEEGLKFMVYLQKENIIDESGMPKERFSAEFPKEGPSILRIQQVVRGDSAAYFCASSPTGDTDTQYFGPGTRLTVL.

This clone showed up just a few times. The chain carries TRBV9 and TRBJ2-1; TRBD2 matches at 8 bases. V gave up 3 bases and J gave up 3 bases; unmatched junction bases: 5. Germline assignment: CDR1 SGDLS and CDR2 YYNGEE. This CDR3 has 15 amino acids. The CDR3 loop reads CASSAAGDDYNEQFF. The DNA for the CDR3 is TGTGCCAGCAGCGCAGCGGGAGATGACTACAATGAGCAGTTCTTC.

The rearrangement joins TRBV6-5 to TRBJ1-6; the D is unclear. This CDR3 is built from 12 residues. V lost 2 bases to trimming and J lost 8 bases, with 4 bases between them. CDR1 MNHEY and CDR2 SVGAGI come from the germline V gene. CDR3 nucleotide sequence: TGTGCCAGCAGTTACGGAGATTCACCCCTCCACTTT. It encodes CASSYGDSPLHF.

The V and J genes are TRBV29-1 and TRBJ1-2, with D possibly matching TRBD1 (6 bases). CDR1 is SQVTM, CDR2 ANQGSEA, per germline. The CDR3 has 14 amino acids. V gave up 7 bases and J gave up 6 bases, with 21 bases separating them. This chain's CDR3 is CSGSGIVGTNGYTF. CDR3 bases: TGCAGCGGGAGCGGGATAGTGGGGACAAATGGCTACACCTTC.

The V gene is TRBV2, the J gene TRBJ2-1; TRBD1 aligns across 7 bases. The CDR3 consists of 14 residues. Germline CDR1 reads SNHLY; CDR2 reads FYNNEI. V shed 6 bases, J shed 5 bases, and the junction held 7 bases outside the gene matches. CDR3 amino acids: CASRFGTENNEQFF. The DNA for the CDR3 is TGTGCCAGCAGATTCGGGACAGAGAACAATGAGCAGTTCTTC.

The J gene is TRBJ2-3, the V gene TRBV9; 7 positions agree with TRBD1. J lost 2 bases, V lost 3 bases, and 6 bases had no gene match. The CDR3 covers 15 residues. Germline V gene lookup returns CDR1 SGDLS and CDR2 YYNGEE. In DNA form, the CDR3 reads TGTGCCAGCAGCGCCGGGGACAGTTTCACAGATACGCAGTATTTT. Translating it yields CASSAGDSFTDTQYF.

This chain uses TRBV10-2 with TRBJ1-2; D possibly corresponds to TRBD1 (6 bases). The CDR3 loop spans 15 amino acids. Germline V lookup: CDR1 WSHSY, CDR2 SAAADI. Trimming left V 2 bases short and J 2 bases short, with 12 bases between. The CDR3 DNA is TGCGCCAGCAGTGAGATGGGGGGGCAGAACTATGGCTACACCTTC. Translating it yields CASSEMGGQNYGYTF.

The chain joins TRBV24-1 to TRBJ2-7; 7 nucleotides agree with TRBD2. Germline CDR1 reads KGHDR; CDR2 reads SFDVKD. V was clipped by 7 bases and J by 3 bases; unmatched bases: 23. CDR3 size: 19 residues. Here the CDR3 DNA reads TGTGCCACCAGCGAGGGGATAACACTGTGTCTAGGACTAGTCTACGAGCAGTACTTC. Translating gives CATSEGITLCLGLVYEQYF.

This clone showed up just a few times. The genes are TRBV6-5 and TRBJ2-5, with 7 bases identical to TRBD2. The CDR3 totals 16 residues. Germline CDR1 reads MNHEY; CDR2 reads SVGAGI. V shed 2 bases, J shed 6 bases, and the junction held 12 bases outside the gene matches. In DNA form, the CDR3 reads TGTGCCAGCAGTTACGAGCGGGATCCAGAGGGGAAGACCCAGTACTTC. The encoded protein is CASSYERDPEGKTQYF.

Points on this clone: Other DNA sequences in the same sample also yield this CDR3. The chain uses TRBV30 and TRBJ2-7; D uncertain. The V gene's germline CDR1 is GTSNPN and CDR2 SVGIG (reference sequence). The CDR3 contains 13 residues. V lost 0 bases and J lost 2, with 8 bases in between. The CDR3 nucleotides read TGTGCCTGGAGTGTAGGCAGGACCTACGAGCAGTACTTC. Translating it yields CAWSVGRTYEQYF.

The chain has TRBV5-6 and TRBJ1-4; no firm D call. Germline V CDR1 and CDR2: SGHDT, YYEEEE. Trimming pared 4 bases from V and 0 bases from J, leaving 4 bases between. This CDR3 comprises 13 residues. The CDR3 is CASSPSTNEKLFF. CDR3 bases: TGTGCCAGCAGCCCGTCAACTAATGAAAAACTGTTTTTT.

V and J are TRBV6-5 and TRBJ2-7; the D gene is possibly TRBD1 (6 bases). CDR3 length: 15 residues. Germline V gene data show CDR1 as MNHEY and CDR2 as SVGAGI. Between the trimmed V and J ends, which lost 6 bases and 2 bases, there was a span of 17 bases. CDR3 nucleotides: TGTGCCAGCAGGTCCGGACAGCCTGTTACCTACGAGCAGTACTTC. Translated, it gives CASRSGQPVTYEQYF.

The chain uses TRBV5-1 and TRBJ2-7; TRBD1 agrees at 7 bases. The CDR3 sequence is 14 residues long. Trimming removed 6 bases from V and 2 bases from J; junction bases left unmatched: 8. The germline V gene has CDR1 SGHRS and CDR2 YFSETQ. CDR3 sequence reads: CASNSGQGAYEQYF. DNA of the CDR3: TGCGCCAGCAACTCTGGGCAGGGGGCCTACGAGCAGTACTTC.

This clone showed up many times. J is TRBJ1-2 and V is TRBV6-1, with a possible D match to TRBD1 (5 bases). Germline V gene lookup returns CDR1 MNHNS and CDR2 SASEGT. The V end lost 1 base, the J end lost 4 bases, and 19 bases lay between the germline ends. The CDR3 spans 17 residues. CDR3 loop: CASSEDVGMGQFYGYTF. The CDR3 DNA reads TGTGCCAGCAGTGAAGACGTTGGGATGGGGCAATTCTATGGCTACACCTTC.

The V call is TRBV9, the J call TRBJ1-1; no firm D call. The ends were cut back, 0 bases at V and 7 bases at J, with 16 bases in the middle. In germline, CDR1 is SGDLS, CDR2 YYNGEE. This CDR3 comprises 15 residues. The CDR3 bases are TGTGCCAGCAGCGTAGAACCCCAAAACTATGGTGAAGCTTTCTTT. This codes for CASSVEPQNYGEAFF.

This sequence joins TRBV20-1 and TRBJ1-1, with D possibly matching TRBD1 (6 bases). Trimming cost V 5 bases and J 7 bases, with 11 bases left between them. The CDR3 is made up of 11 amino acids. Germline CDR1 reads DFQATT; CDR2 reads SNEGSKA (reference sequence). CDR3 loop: CSAQRQVEAFF. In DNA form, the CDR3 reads TGCAGTGCTCAGCGACAGGTTGAAGCTTTCTTT.

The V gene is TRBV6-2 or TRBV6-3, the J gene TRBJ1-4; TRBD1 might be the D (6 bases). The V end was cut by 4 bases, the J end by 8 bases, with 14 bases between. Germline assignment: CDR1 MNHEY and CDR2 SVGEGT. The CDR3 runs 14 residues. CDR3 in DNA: TGTGCCAGCAGTTCATGGACAGTCAACGAAAAACTGTTTTTT. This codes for CASSSWTVNEKLFF.

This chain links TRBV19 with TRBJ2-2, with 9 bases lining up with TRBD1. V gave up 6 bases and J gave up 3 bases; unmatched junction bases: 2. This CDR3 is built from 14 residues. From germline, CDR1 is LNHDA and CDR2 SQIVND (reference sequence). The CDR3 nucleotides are TGTGCCAGTAGAAGGACAGGGGACACCGGGGAGCTGTTTTTT. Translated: CASRRTGDTGELFF.

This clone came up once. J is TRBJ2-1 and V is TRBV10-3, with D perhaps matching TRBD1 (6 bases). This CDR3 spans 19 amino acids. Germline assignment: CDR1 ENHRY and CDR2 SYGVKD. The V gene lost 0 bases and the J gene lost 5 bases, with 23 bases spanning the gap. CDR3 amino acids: CAISESGTNLAGAHNEQFF. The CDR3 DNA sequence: TGTGCCATCAGTGAGTCAGGAACTAATTTGGCAGGGGCCCACAATGAGCAGTTCTTC.

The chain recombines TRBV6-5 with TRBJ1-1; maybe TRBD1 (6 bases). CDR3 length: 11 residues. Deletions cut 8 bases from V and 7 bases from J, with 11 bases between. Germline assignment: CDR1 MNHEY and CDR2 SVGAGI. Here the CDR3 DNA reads TGTGCCAGCTCCCAGGGGTTTGAAGCTTTCTTT. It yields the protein CASSQGFEAFF.